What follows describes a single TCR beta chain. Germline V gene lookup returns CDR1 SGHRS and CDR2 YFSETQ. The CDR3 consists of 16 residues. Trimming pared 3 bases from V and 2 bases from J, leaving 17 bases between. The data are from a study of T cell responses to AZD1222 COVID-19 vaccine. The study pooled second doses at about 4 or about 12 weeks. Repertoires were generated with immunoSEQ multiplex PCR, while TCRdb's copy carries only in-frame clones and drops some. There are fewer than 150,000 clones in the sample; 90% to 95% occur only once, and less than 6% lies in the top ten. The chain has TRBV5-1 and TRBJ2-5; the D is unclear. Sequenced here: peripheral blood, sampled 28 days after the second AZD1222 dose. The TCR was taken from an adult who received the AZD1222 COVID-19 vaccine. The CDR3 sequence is CASSSRVSADQETQYF. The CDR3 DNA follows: TGCGCCAGCAGCTCCCGGGTCAGCGCGGATCAAGAGACCCAGTACTTC.